The 8 T cell receptor beta chains below come from one sample, sequenced in a study of blood T cell repertoires in COVID-19. TCRdb's copy holds only in-frame clones and misses some; the assay was immunoSEQ multiplex PCR. The sample comprises about 90,000 clones, roughly 80% of which are singletons, and 10% rests with the top ten. Input material: peripheral blood. These TCRs come from a woman between 65 and 79 years old with acute or convalescent COVID-19.

The chain recombines TRBV2 with TRBJ1-5; no reliable D call. Trimming pared 1 base from V and 2 bases from J, leaving 9 bases between. Germline V CDR1 and CDR2: SNHLY, FYNNEI. There are 15 residues in the CDR3. This CDR3 reads CASSEDGVGNQPQHF. For the CDR3, the DNA is TGTGCCAGCAGTGAAGACGGGGTCGGCAATCAGCCCCAGCATTTT.

V usage is TRBV6-2 or TRBV6-3 and J usage is TRBJ1-5, with D uncertain. V was cut by 5 bases and J by 4 bases, with 6 bases left in between. The CDR3 is made up of 12 amino acids. The germline V gene encodes CDR1 MNHEY and CDR2 SVGEGT. The CDR3 DNA reads as TGTGCCAGCAGTGACGGGAATCAGCCCCAGCATTTT. Its protein is CASSDGNQPQHF.

V gene TRBV18 combines with J gene TRBJ2-5; no firm D call. V was shortened by 1 base and J by 4 bases, with 7 bases between the two germline ends. This CDR3 is built from 13 residues. Germline V CDR1 and CDR2: KGHSH, LQKENI. The CDR3, as DNA: TGTGCCAGCTCACCACTTTCGGGAGAGACCCAGTACTTC. This translates into CASSPLSGETQYF. Supplemented by reference TRBV18 and TRBJ2-5, the full variable domain reads NAGVMQNPRHLVRRRGQEARLRCSPMKGHSHVYWYRQLPEEGLKFMVYLQKENIIDESGMPKERFSAEFPKEGPSILRIQQVVRGDSAAYFCASSPLSGETQYFGPGTRLLVL.

The chain recombines TRBV15 with TRBJ1-2, with TRBD1 as a possible D gene (5 bases). Germline lookup yields CDR1 LNHNV and CDR2 YYDKDF (reference sequence). V lost 4 bases to trimming and J lost 1 base, with 7 bases between them. The length of the CDR3 is 13 residues. As DNA, the CDR3 is TGTGCCACCAGCACCGACAGTAACTATGGCTACACCTTC. It codes for CATSTDSNYGYTF.

This clone was observed a handful of times. The rearrangement joins TRBV5-1 to TRBJ1-4; TRBD1 is a possible D gene (5 bases). The germline V and J ends were trimmed by 6 bases and 4 bases, with 16 bases remaining between them. This CDR3 is built from 15 residues. Germline V CDR1 and CDR2: SGHRS, YFSETQ. CDR3 amino acids: CASKDRRGGNEKLFF. CDR3 bases: TGCGCCAGCAAAGATCGTCGGGGGGGTAATGAAAAACTGTTTTTT.

The J gene is TRBJ1-2, the V gene TRBV28; no definite D call. The germline V gene has CDR1 MDHEN and CDR2 SYDVKM. V was pared by 2 bases and J by 7 bases, with 14 bases between. The CDR3 spans 14 residues. As DNA, the CDR3 is TGTGCCAGCAGTTTAGAGAGGGCCGGACGTGGCTACACCTTC. Translating it yields CASSLERAGRGYTF.

The CDR3 reads CASSQGLTNTGELFF. The CDR3 coding sequence is TGCGCCAGCAGCCAAGGACTGACGAACACCGGGGAGCTGTTTTTT. J is TRBJ2-2 and V is TRBV4-3, with no clear D. CDR3 length equals 15 residues. V dropped 1 base and J dropped 0 bases, with 6 bases sitting between them. Germline V gives CDR1 LGHNA, CDR2 YSLEER.

V gene TRBV28 combines with J gene TRBJ2-5; 9 bases align to TRBD2. Germline CDR1 and CDR2: MDHEN and SYDVKM. With 2 bases clipped from V and 4 bases from J, the junction kept 2 bases outside the gene matches. CDR3 size: 14 residues. The CDR3 sequence: CASSLAGGGETQYF. DNA for the CDR3: TGTGCCAGCAGTTTAGCGGGAGGGGGAGAGACCCAGTACTTC.